The 9 T cell receptor beta chains presented below share a single source sample, sequenced in a study of blood T cell repertoires in COVID-19. The method was immunoSEQ multiplex PCR; TCRdb's version includes in-frame clones alone and lacks a portion of them. Altogether 200,000 to 300,000 clones are present, about 88% being singletons, with the ten largest covering almost 2%. Sequencing was performed on peripheral blood. The source is a young man with active or convalescent COVID-19.

The chain has TRBV3-1 (or the pseudogene TRBV3-2) and TRBJ2-3; D possibly corresponds to TRBD1 (6 bases). The V gene's germline CDR1 is LGHDT and CDR2 YNNKEL (reference sequence). This CDR3 spans 15 amino acids. Trimming took 1 base from V and 0 from J, leaving 8 bases between them. CDR3 bases: TGTGCCAGCAGCCAAGGGGGGCCGAGCACAGATACGCAGTATTTT. Protein sequence: CASSQGGPSTDTQYF.

The rearrangement uses TRBV6-5 and TRBJ1-2, with D possibly being TRBD1 (6 bases). Germline assignment: CDR1 MNHEY and CDR2 SVGAGI. The CDR3 sequence is 15 residues long. Trimming took off 0 bases at V and 4 bases at J, with 12 bases between the two ends. CDR3: CASSYSGTTTYGYTF. In nucleotides, the CDR3 is TGTGCCAGCAGTTACTCGGGGACAACCACCTATGGCTACACCTTC.

The chain links TRBV5-1 to TRBJ2-1; 7 nucleotides align to TRBD2. Germline V gene lookup returns CDR1 SGHRS and CDR2 YFSETQ. The ends lost 0 bases at V and 5 bases at J; junction bases unmatched: 8. The CDR3 has 16 residues. The CDR3 nucleotides are TGCGCCAGCAGCTTGGCCCCCAGCGGGGCAAACAATGAGCAGTTCTTC. Translated: CASSLAPSGANNEQFF.

This clone showed up just a few times. This rearrangement joins TRBV28 to TRBJ1-2; no clear D. V was shortened by 4 bases and J by 4 bases, with 13 bases between the two germline ends. The germline V gene has CDR1 MDHEN and CDR2 SYDVKM. The CDR3 is 14 amino acids. The CDR3 bases are TGTGCCAGCAGTTCTACTACACTGGCCTATGGCTACACCTTC. It yields the protein CASSSTTLAYGYTF.

J is TRBJ1-2 and V is TRBV4-1; TRBD1 matches 10 bases. Trimming cost V 4 bases and J 6 bases; bases outside gene matches: 8. In germline, CDR1 is MGHRA, CDR2 YSYEKL. The CDR3 contains 15 residues. CDR3 in amino acids: CASSPNPGQGNGYTF. In DNA, the CDR3 is TGCGCCAGCAGCCCGAACCCGGGACAGGGGAATGGCTACACCTTC.

The V call is TRBV3-1 (or the pseudogene TRBV3-2), the J call TRBJ1-2, with TRBD1 as a possible D gene (6 bases). Trimming left V 2 bases short and J 4 bases short, with 14 bases between. Germline-derived CDR1 and CDR2 are LGHDT and YNNKEL (reference sequence). This CDR3 is built from 15 residues. CDR3 sequence reads: CASSQMQQGFYGYTF. The CDR3 bases are TGTGCCAGCAGCCAAATGCAACAGGGATTCTATGGCTACACCTTC.

This clone was recorded a few times. The genes are TRBV7-3 and TRBJ2-1; 8 bases line up with TRBD2. V gave up 4 bases and J gave up 10 bases; unmatched junction bases: 15. CDR1 and CDR2 from the germline V gene are SGHTA and FQGTGA. The CDR3 has 16 amino acids. CDR3 sequence reads: CASSSGLSGGLSEQFF. As DNA, the CDR3 is TGTGCCAGCAGCTCAGGACTAAGCGGGGGCCTCTCGGAGCAGTTCTTC. Supplemented by reference TRBV7-3 and TRBJ2-1, the full variable domain reads GAGVSQTPSNKVTEKGKYVELRCDPISGHTALYWYRQSLGQGPEFLIYFQGTGAADDSGLPNDRFFAVRPEGSVSTLKIQRTERGDSAVYLCASSSGLSGGLSEQFFGPGTRLTVL.

This chain links TRBV18 with TRBJ2-7; 7 positions match TRBD1. The germline gives CDR1 KGHSH, CDR2 LQKENI. Trimming at V came to 3 bases and at J to 5 bases, leaving 4 bases not matched to a gene. There are 13 residues in the CDR3. The CDR3 DNA reads TGTGCCAGCTCACCGCGGCAGGGGGACGAGCAGTACTTC. Translating gives CASSPRQGDEQYF. Based on the CDR3 plus reference TRBV18 and TRBJ2-7, the full variable domain is NAGVMQNPRHLVRRRGQEARLRCSPMKGHSHVYWYRQLPEEGLKFMVYLQKENIIDESGMPKERFSAEFPKEGPSILRIQQVVRGDSAAYFCASSPRQGDEQYFGPGTRLTVT.

V usage is TRBV10-3 and J usage is TRBJ2-1; TRBD1 aligns across 9 bases. CDR1 and CDR2 (germline): ENHRY, SYGVKD. The CDR3 is 18 amino acids. V trimming: 3 bases; J trimming: 1 base; junction bases outside the gene matches: 10. The CDR3 protein is CAISDSGTGKGSYNEQFF. The CDR3 DNA follows: TGTGCCATCAGTGATTCCGGGACAGGGAAAGGGTCCTACAATGAGCAGTTCTTC.